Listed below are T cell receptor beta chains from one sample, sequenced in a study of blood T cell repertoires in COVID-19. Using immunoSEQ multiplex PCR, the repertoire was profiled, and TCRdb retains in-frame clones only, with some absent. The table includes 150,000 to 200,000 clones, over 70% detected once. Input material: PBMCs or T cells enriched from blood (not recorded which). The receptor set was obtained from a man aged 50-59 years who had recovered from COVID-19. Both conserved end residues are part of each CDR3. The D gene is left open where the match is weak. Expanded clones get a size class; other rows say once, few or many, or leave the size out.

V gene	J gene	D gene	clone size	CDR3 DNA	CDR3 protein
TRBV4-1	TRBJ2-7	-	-	TGCGCCAGCAGCCAGGCGGACACAAGCTACGAGCAGTACTTC	CASSQADTSYEQYF
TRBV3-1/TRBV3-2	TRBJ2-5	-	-	TGTGCCAGCAGCCCCGGTCGGTTTGAGACCCAGTACTTC	CASSPGRFETQYF
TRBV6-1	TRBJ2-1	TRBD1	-	TGTGCCAGCAGTGAAGCACAGGGGACCCACAATGAGCAGTTCTTC	CASSEAQGTHNEQFF
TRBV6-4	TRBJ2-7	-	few	TGTGCCAGCAGTGACGGGCCTCACTACGAGCAGTACTTC	CASSDGPHYEQYF
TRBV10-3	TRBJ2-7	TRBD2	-	TGTGCCATCAGGTCTAGCGGGGGGGGCTACGAGCAGTACTTC	CAIRSSGGGYEQYF
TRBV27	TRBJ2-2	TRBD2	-	TGTGCCAGCAGTTCGCAGGCGCTGGGGGGGAAGAGGGCCGGGGAGCTGTTTTTT	CASSSQALGGKRAGELFF
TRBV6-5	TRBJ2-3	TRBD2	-	TGTGCCAGCGGACCGATGGGGGGAGGGCCAGATACGCAGTATTTT	CASGPMGGGPDTQYF
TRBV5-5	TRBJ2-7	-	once	TGTGCCAGCAGCCAAATCGGAGGATACGAGCAGTACTTC	CASSQIGGYEQYF
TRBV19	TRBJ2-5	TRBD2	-	TGTGCCAGTGACTCACCGGGACTAGCGGAGTGGGACCAAGAGACCCAGTACTTC	CASDSPGLAEWDQETQYF
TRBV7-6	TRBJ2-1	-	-	TGTGCCAGCAGTATAATCGGGGGTTACAATGAGCAGTTCTTC	CASSIIGGYNEQFF
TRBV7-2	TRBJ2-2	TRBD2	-	TGTGCCAGCAGCATTACTAGCGGGAGCGGATCTGGGGAGCTGTTTTTT	CASSITSGSGSGELFF
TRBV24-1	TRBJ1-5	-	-	TGTGCCACCAGTGATTTGGGCGACACAGATCAGCCCCAGCATTTT	CATSDLGDTDQPQHF
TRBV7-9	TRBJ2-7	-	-	TGTGCCAGCAGCTTCAGGGAATTCTACGAGCAGTACTTC	CASSFREFYEQYF
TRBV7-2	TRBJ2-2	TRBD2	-	TGTGCCAGCAGCTTAGTTTTTGGAGCGGGAGGTGGGGAGCTGTTTTTT	CASSLVFGAGGGELFF
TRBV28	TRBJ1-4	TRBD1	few	TGTGCCAGCAGTGACCCTACAGGGGTGGATTTTGAAAAACTGTTTTTT	CASSDPTGVDFEKLFF
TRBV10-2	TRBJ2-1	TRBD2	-	TGCGCCATCAAGCGGGAGTCTATCGATGAGCAGTTCTTC	CAIKRESIDEQFF
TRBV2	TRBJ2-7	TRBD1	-	TGTGCCAGCGCCGCCCCCGGGACAGGGCACTACGAGCAGTACTTC	CASAAPGTGHYEQYF
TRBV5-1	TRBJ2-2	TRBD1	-	TGCGCCAGCAGCCGGGACAGGGTAGACACCGGGGAGCTGTTTTTT	CASSRDRVDTGELFF
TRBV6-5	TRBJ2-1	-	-	TGTGCCAGCAATAGCGGGCTAAGGGGGAATGAGCAGTTCTTC	CASNSGLRGNEQFF
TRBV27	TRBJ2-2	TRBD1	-	TGTGCCAGCAGACCTACAGGGGGTAGATCCCCCGGGGAGCTGTTTTTT	CASRPTGGRSPGELFF
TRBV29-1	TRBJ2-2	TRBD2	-	TGCAGCGCCCAGCGGGGGCCCTCGGTGGCCGGGGAGCTGTTTTTT	CSAQRGPSVAGELFF
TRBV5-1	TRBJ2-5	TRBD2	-	TGCGCCAGCAGCCCGGGACTAGCGGGGGGGCCTCGTGAGACCCAGTACTTC	CASSPGLAGGPRETQYF
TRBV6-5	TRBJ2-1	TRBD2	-	TGTGCCAGCAGTTATGCGGCTAGCGGGAGGGATGAGCAGTTCTTC	CASSYAASGRDEQFF
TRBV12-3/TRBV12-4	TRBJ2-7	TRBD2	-	TGTGCCAGCAGTTTAGCGCGGGGGGAGCAGTACTTC	CASSLARGEQYF
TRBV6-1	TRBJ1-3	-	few	TGTGCCAGCAGTAAAGGCGGCTCCCTCTCTGGAAACACCATATATTTT	CASSKGGSLSGNTIYF
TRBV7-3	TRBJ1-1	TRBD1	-	TGTGCCAGCAGCTTAGGGACAGGGGGCGGTGCTTTCTTT	CASSLGTGGGAFF